This T cell receptor (beta chain) derives from a study of response to subunit inactivated influenza vaccine listed by TCRdb under 2018. For context, the study as a whole: Deep quantitative T cell receptor repertoire profiling was used in the study to track responses to a trivalent subunit inactivated influenza vaccine.

Library preparation was by RT-PCR. The reads were generated on an Illumina HiSeq 2500. TCRdb passed the public sequencing reads through fastp at Q25 and MiXCR, retaining productive beta sequences. Rows are combined by CDR3 protein, so each entry shows the most common genes and DNA. For this sample the table gives 150,000 to 200,000 distinct CDR3 sequences, of which about 10% were detected only once. The top ten clonotypes cover about 40% of the sample. The CDR3 covers 14 residues, taking in both the cysteine and the phenylalanine. CDR3 DNA is the only sequence kept; it has 42 bases, read in frame from the first base. V lost 5 bases and J lost 1 base; the stretch between them is 12 bases long. According to the germline V gene (reference sequence), CDR1 reads MNHEY and CDR2 reads SMNVEV. Study-level results and caveats: According to the authors, only a limited number of new T cells may be recruited by each seasonal influenza vaccination.

A word on this clonotype: Its antigen target is currently unknown. The record has no base qualities; no much larger clone is one base away.

This receptor was identified in a man between 50 and 75 years old who received an inactivated influenza vaccine. Donor details come from another sample of the same person, matched by shared clones. Here the sequenced sample was CD8+ T cells sorted from PBMCs, taken less than 30 months after vaccination. The sequence joins TRBV27 to TRBJ2-7; confidence is insufficient to name the D gene. Here the CDR3 is given as CASSPRLLSYEQYF. The nucleotides read TGTGCCAGCAGTCCCCGTTTGCTTTCCTACGAGCAGTACTTC.